The 10 T cell receptor beta chains below come from one sample, sequenced in a study. Each CDR3 protein gets one entry after TCRdb re-called the RT-PCR reads with MiXCR. This table holds about 700,000 distinct CDR3 sequences, 13% to 15% found once. Sequenced material: memory CD4+ T cells from blood. These receptors originate from a female donor in good health, serving as a healthy control.

CDR3 amino acids: CASSPTGSTGQFF. As DNA, the CDR3 is TGTGCCAGCAGCCCTACAGGGTCCACGGGGCAGTTCTTC. This chain connects TRBV3-1 to TRBJ2-1, with D possibly being TRBD1 (6 bases). The CDR3 has 13 residues. Germline V gene lookup returns CDR1 LGHDT and CDR2 YNNKEL (reference sequence). Trimming cost V 4 bases and J 12 bases, with 16 bases left between them.

There are many counts of this clonotype. V and J are TRBV7-3 and TRBJ2-1; D ambiguous. The CDR3 totals 16 residues. Between the trimmed V and J ends, which lost 2 bases and 8 bases, there was a span of 19 bases. CDR1 is SGHTA, CDR2 FQGTGA, per germline. CDR3: CASSLASSPPLDEQFF. DNA of the CDR3: TGTGCCAGCAGCTTAGCTTCCAGCCCGCCTTTAGATGAGCAGTTCTTC.

This clonotype was counted many times. The gene calls are TRBV5-6 and TRBJ2-5; weak D call: TRBD2 (6 bases). CDR3 length: 16 residues. V was trimmed by 4 bases and J by 5 bases, leaving 21 bases between them. CDR1 and CDR2 (germline): SGHDT, YYEEEE. In DNA, the CDR3 is TGTGCCAGCAGCCGGACGGGACTCCAGGTACACGAGACCCAGTACTTC. It encodes CASSRTGLQVHETQYF.

In this sample, this clonotype turned up a few times. The V gene is TRBV28, the J gene TRBJ2-1, with TRBD2 as a possible D gene (5 bases). This CDR3 region has 12 residues. Trimming removed 8 bases from V and 6 bases from J, with 11 bases in between. Germline CDR1 and CDR2: MDHEN and SYDVKM. CDR3 in amino acids: CASGSFRNEQFF. The DNA of the CDR3 is TGTGCCAGCGGGAGTTTCCGCAATGAGCAGTTCTTC.

CDR3 sequence reads: CSAIPATGQNEAFF. The CDR3, as DNA: TGCAGTGCTATCCCCGCGACAGGGCAAAATGAAGCTTTCTTT. The rearrangement uses TRBV20-1 and TRBJ1-1; 7 positions match TRBD1. The CDR3 is made up of 14 amino acids. Germline assignment: CDR1 DFQATT and CDR2 SNEGSKA (reference sequence). V dropped 4 bases and J dropped 7; count of bases not matched to a gene: 12.

This clonotype occurred many times. The chain couples TRBV10-3 to TRBJ2-3; D could derive from TRBD1 or TRBD2 (6 bases each). Trimming took off 4 bases at V and 5 bases at J, with 16 bases between the two ends. Germline V gene lookup returns CDR1 ENHRY and CDR2 SYGVKD. CDR3 length: 15 amino acids. The DNA for the CDR3 is TGTGCCATCAGTGGGGGCCTGGGGGGCGTAGATACGCAGTATTTT. Protein sequence: CAISGGLGGVDTQYF.

This clonotype was observed at least ten times. The chain joins TRBV7-9 to TRBJ2-3; the D is unclear. The CDR3 covers 16 residues. Trimming took 0 bases from V and 2 from J, leaving 12 bases between them. Germline loops: CDR1 SEHNR, CDR2 FQNEAQ (reference sequence). CDR3 nucleotides: TGTGCCAGCAGCTTAGCGCTGGTGGGTTCCACAGATACGCAGTATTTT. It yields the protein CASSLALVGSTDTQYF.

This rearrangement joins TRBV18 to TRBJ2-1; D is ambiguous. Germline-derived CDR1 and CDR2 are KGHSH and LQKENI. Between the trimmed V and J ends, which lost 6 bases and 2 bases, there was a span of 14 bases. CDR3 length: 15 amino acids. DNA for the CDR3: TGTGCCAGCTCCCGGAGCAATGAGGCCTACAATGAGCAGTTCTTC. As protein: CASSRSNEAYNEQFF.

This clonotype has at least ten counts. The gene calls are TRBV7-2 and TRBJ1-5, with a possible D match to TRBD1 (6 bases). The CDR3 sequence is 17 residues long. Germline assignment: CDR1 SGHTA and CDR2 FQGNSA. Trimming left V 2 bases short and J 2 bases short, with 16 bases between. CDR3 DNA: TGTGCCAGCAGCTTACTACAGGGCGGGGTCGGCAATCAGCCCCAGCATTTT. Residues: CASSLLQGGVGNQPQHF.

The gene calls are TRBV15 and TRBJ1-3; tentative D call: TRBD1 (5 bases). Germline loops: CDR1 LNHNV, CDR2 YYDKDF (reference sequence). The CDR3 contains 14 residues. The germline V and J ends were trimmed by 6 bases and 2 bases, with 11 bases remaining between them. The CDR3 sequence is CATREGITGNTIYF. CDR3 bases: TGTGCCACCAGGGAGGGGATTACTGGAAACACCATATATTTT.